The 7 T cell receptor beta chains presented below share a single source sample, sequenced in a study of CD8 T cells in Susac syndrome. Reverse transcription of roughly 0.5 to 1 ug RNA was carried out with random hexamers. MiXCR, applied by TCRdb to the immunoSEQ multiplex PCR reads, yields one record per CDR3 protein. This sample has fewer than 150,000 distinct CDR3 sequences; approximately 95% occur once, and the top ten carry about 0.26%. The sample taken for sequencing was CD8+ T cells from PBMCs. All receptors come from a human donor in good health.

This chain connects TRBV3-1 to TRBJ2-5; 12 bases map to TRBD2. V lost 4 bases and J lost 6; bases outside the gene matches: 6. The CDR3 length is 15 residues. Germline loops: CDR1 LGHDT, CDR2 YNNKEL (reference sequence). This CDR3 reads CASSPGLAGGQTQYF. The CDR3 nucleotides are TGTGCCAGCAGCCCGGGTCTAGCGGGAGGGCAGACCCAGTACTTC.

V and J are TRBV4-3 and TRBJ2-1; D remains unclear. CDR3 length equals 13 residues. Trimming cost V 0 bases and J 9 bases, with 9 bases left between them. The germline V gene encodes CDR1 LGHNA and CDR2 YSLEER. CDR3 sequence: CASSQDWRLEQFF. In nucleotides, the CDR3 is TGCGCCAGCAGCCAAGATTGGCGACTTGAGCAGTTCTTC.

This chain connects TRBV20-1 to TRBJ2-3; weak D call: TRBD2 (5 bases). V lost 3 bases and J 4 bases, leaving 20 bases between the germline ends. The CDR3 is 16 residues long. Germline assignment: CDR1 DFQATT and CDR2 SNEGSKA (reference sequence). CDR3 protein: CSASPYTRGGSDTQYF. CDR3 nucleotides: TGCAGTGCTAGTCCATACACCCGCGGCGGGTCAGATACGCAGTATTTT.

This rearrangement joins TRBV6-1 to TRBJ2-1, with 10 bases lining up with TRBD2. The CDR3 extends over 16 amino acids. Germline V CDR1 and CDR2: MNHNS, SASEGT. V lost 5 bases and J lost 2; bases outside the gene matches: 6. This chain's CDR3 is CASSYALAGAYNEQFF. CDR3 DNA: TGTGCCAGCAGTTATGCGCTAGCGGGAGCCTACAATGAGCAGTTCTTC.

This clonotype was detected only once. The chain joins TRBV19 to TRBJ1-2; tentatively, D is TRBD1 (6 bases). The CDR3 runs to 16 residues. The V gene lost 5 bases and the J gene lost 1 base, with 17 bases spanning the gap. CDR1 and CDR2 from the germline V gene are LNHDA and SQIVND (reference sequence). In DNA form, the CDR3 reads TGTGCCAGTAGTCTCCGGACAGTTTACAGTAACTATGGCTACACCTTC. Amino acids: CASSLRTVYSNYGYTF. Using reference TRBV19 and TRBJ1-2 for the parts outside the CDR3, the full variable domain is DGGITQSPKYLFRKEGQNVTLSCEQNLNHDAMYWYRQDPGQGLRLIYYSQIVNDFQKGDIAEGYSVSREKKESFPLTVTSAQKNPTAFYLCASSLRTVYSNYGYTFGSGTRLTVV.

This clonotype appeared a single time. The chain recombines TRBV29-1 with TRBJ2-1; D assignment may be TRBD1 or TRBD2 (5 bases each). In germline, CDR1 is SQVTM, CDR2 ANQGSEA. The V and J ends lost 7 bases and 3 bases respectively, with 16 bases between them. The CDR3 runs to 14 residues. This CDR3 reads CSAEGTVDYNEQFF. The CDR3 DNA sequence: TGCAGCGCTGAGGGGACCGTAGACTACAATGAGCAGTTCTTC.

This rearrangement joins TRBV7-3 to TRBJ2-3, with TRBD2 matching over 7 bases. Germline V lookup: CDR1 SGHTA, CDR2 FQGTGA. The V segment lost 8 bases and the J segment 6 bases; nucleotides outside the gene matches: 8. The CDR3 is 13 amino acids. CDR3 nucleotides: TGTGCCAGCGCCGGGGAGGGCCGTGATACGCAGTATTTT. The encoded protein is CASAGEGRDTQYF.